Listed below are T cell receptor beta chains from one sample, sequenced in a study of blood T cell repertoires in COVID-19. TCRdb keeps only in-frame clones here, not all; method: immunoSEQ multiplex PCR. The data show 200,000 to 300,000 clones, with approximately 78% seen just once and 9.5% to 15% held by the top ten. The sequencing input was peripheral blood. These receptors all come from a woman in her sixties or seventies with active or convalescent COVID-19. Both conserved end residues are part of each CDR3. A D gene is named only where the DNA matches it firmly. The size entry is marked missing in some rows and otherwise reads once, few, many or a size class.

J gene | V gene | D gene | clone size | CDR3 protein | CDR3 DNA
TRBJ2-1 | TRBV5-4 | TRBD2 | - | CALAGGNLEQFF | TGTGCCTTAGCGGGGGGTAATCTTGAGCAGTTCTTC
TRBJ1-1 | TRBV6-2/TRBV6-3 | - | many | CASSLPKRGRQTEAFF | TGTGCCAGCAGTTTGCCAAAGAGGGGGAGACAAACTGAAGCTTTCTTT
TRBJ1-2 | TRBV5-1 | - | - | CASSPTGYGYTF | TGCGCCAGCAGCCCCACAGGCTATGGCTACACCTTC
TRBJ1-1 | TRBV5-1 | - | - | CASSLDGQRLVVTEAFF | TGCGCCAGCAGCTTGGATGGACAGCGCCTGGTCGTAACTGAAGCTTTCTTT
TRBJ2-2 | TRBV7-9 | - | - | CASSYRAGELFF | TGTGCCAGCAGCTACAGGGCCGGGGAGCTGTTTTTT
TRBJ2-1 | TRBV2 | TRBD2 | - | CASSELAGAYNEQFF | TGTGCCAGCAGTGAACTAGCGGGGGCCTACAATGAGCAGTTCTTC
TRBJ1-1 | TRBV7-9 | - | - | CASSLVGVEAFF | TGTGCCAGCAGCTTAGTAGGGGTCGAAGCTTTCTTT
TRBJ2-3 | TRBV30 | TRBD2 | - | CAWRRGGTHPYF | TGTGCCTGGAGGCGGGGGGGCACCCACCCTTACTTT
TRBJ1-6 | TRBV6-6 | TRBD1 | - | CASSDRVSYNSPLHF | TGTGCCAGCAGCGACAGGGTATCCTATAATTCACCCCTCCACTTT
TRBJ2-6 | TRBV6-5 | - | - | CASSLASGANVLTF | TGTGCCAGCAGTTTAGCCTCTGGGGCCAACGTCCTGACTTTC
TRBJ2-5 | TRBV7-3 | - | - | CASSLGGSGQETQYF | TGTGCCAGCAGCTTAGGAGGGTCAGGGCAGGAGACCCAGTACTTC
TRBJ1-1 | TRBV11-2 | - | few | CASSTNWRNTEAFF | TGTGCCAGCAGCACGAATTGGAGGAACACTGAAGCTTTCTTT
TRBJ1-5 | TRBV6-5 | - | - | CASSSHSQPQHF | TGTGCCAGCAGTTCCCACAGTCAGCCCCAGCATTTT
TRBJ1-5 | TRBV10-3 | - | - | CAISERENQPQHF | TGTGCCATCAGTGAGAGGGAGAATCAGCCCCAGCATTTT
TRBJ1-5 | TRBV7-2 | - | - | CASSQLYSNQPQHF | TGTGCCAGCAGCCAACTATATAGCAATCAGCCCCAGCATTTT
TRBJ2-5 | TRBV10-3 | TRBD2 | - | CAISHSGSGETQYF | TGTGCCATCAGCCATAGCGGGTCGGGAGAGACCCAGTACTTC
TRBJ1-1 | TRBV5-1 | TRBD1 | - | CASSSQGMNTEAFF | TGCGCCAGCAGCTCACAGGGGATGAACACTGAAGCTTTCTTT
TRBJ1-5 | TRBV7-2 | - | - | CASSSRSRADGQPQHF | TGTGCCAGCAGCTCCCGGTCGAGGGCGGACGGCCAGCCCCAGCATTTT
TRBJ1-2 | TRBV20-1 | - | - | CSVGSRYGYTF | TGCAGTGTCGGGAGTAGGTATGGCTACACCTTC
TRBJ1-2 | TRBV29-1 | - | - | CSVGEGGYGYTF | TGCAGCGTTGGTGAGGGCGGCTATGGCTACACCTTC
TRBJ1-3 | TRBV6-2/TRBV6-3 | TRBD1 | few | CASSDRGPGNTIYF | TGTGCCAGCAGTGACAGGGGGCCTGGAAACACCATATATTTT
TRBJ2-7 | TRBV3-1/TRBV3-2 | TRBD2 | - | CASSRTSAGDSYEQYF | TGTGCCAGCAGCCGAACCTCGGCGGGGGATAGCTACGAGCAGTACTTC
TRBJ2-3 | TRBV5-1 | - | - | CASRRVVSTDTQYF | TGCGCCAGCAGGCGGGTAGTCAGCACAGATACGCAGTATTTT
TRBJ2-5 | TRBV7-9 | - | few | CASSFGSGRGQETQYF | TGTGCCAGCAGCTTCGGATCGGGCCGGGGGCAAGAGACCCAGTACTTC
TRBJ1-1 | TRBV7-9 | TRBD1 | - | CASSWGDRGKTNTEAFF | TGTGCCAGCAGCTGGGGGGACAGGGGGAAGACGAACACTGAAGCTTTCTTT
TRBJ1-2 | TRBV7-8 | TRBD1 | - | CASSLAGQGLGGYTF | TGTGCCAGCAGCCTAGCGGGACAGGGATTGGGAGGCTACACCTTC
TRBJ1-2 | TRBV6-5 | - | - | CASTVGGGHYGYTF | TGTGCCAGCACCGTAGGTGGAGGGCACTATGGCTACACCTTC
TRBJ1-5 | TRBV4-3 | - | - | CASSQYLLNQPQHF | TGCGCCAGCAGCCAATACCTACTCAATCAGCCCCAGCATTTT
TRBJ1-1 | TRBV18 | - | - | CASSPGGGDTEAFF | TGTGCCAGCTCACCAGGGGGAGGGGACACTGAAGCTTTCTTT
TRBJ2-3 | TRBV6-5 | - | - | CASSYGYYTDTQYF | TGTGCCAGCAGTTATGGGTACTACACAGATACGCAGTATTTT
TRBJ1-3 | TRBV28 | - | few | CATTEASGNTIYF | TGTGCCACCACGGAGGCCTCTGGAAACACCATATATTTT
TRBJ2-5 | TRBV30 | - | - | CAWGRLGLNSGTQYF | TGTGCCTGGGGTAGACTGGGACTGAATTCGGGGACCCAGTACTTC
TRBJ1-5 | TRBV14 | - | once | CASSQGGTGNQPQHF | TGTGCCAGCAGCCAAGGGGGCACGGGCAATCAGCCCCAGCATTTT
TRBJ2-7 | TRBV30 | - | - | CAWSKGQTYEQYF | TGTGCCTGGAGTAAAGGACAGACCTACGAGCAGTACTTC
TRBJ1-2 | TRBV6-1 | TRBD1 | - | CASSEPTGVGYTF | TGTGCCAGCAGTGAACCGACAGGGGTCGGCTACACCTTC
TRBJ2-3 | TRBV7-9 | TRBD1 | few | CASSSRGRGTDTQYF | TGTGCCAGCAGCTCCAGGGGGCGCGGCACAGATACGCAGTATTTT